These 15 T cell receptor beta chains originate from one sample sequenced in a study of persistence of HIV-infected CD4 T cells. An overlapping HIV-1 Gag peptide pool stimulated these cells at roughly 1 ug/peptide/mL. CD40L/CD69 double-negative CD45RO-high memory CD4+ T cells were collected. Antigens for these TCRs are unknown. Sequencing used immunoSEQ version 4 in survey mode. Assay used: immunoSEQ multiplex PCR; TCRdb lists only in-frame clones, some missing. Here the sample spans around 60,000 clones, roughly 77% being singletons. The specimen was CD4+ T cells sorted from PBMCs after approximately 19-hour stimulation, collected from a patient who received antiretroviral therapy. These receptors came from an adult man with HIV who was CMV-seropositive.

This clone showed up just once. The rearrangement joins TRBV18 to TRBJ1-1; maybe TRBD1 (6 bases). The CDR3 sequence is 15 residues long. Trimming left V 1 base short and J 4 bases short, with 13 bases between. The germline V gene has CDR1 KGHSH and CDR2 LQKENI. Here the CDR3 DNA reads TGTGCCAGCTCACCACTCGGACAGTCAGGCACTGAAGCTTTCTTT. Translated, it gives CASSPLGQSGTEAFF. The complete variable domain, with remaining parts taken from reference TRBV18 and TRBJ1-1, reads NAGVMQNPRHLVRRRGQEARLRCSPMKGHSHVYWYRQLPEEGLKFMVYLQKENIIDESGMPKERFSAEFPKEGPSILRIQQVVRGDSAAYFCASSPLGQSGTEAFFGQGTRLTVV.

For the CDR3, the DNA is TGTGCCAGCAGCGGGGACACCGATCAGCCCCAGCATTTT. Protein product: CASSGDTDQPQHF. V gene TRBV9 combines with J gene TRBJ1-5; a possible D gene is TRBD1 (6 bases). The length of the CDR3 is 13 residues. Trimming removed 3 bases from V and 5 bases from J, with 9 bases in between. Germline V gives CDR1 SGDLS, CDR2 YYNGEE.

The chain has TRBV5-1 and TRBJ2-7, with 9 positions matching TRBD1. This CDR3 comprises 15 residues. V was clipped by 5 bases and J by 6 bases; unmatched bases: 12. Per germline, CDR1 SGHRS and CDR2 YFSETQ. This chain's CDR3 is CASRIGPGQGTEQYF. In DNA, the CDR3 is TGCGCCAGCAGAATAGGCCCGGGACAGGGAACCGAGCAGTACTTC.

This clone was counted a single time. The rearrangement joins TRBV7-6 to TRBJ1-3; 7 bases fit TRBD1. The germline V gene encodes CDR1 SGHVS and CDR2 FNYEAQ. The CDR3 is made up of 15 amino acids. The V gene end was trimmed by 5 bases and the J gene end by 1 base; junction bases not matched to a gene: 5. This chain's CDR3 is CASSQGQSSGNTIYF. Written as DNA, the CDR3 is TGTGCCAGCAGCCAGGGACAGTCGTCTGGAAACACCATATATTTT.

This chain links TRBV29-1 with TRBJ2-3; D is perhaps TRBD2 (5 bases). Germline CDR1 SQVTM, CDR2 ANQGSEA. There are 14 residues in the CDR3. V lost 2 bases to trimming and J lost 3 bases, with 12 bases between them. CDR3: CSVERAGGTDTQYF. In nucleotides, the CDR3 is TGCAGCGTTGAACGGGCAGGAGGAACAGATACGCAGTATTTT.

This clone was counted only a few times. CDR3 loop: CASSSALSGGQDEQYF. DNA for the CDR3: TGTGCCAGCTCGTCCGCTCTTAGCGGGGGGCAGGACGAGCAGTACTTC. This chain links TRBV18 with TRBJ2-7, with TRBD2 matching 10 bases. Germline CDR1 and CDR2: KGHSH and LQKENI. The CDR3 consists of 16 residues. With V trimmed by 6 bases and J by 5 bases, 13 bases remained unmatched.

Only a few counts were recorded for this clone. This chain joins TRBV6-6 and TRBJ1-6, with D uncertain. Per the germline V gene, CDR1 is MNHNY and CDR2 is SVGAGI (reference sequence). Trimming stripped 3 bases from V and 8 bases from J, with 11 bases between. The CDR3 length is 14 residues. CDR3 coding DNA: TGTGCCAGCAGTTATGATATAGGTCATTCACCCCTCCACTTT. Amino acid sequence: CASSYDIGHSPLHF.

This clone appeared once. The chain is built from TRBV4-1 and TRBJ2-6, with D perhaps matching TRBD2 (6 bases). Trimming shortened V by 3 bases and J by 0 bases, and 9 bases separated the two germline ends. CDR1 and CDR2 (germline): MGHRA, YSYEKL. The CDR3 is 16 amino acids. The CDR3 sequence is CASSHGRISGANVLTF. CDR3 sequence (DNA): TGCGCCAGCAGCCATGGGAGGATCTCTGGGGCCAACGTCCTGACTTTC.

CDR3 bases: TGTGCCAGCAAGAGGCAGGCCGATGAAGCTTTCTTT. Translated: CASKRQADEAFF. The chain recombines TRBV5-5 with TRBJ1-1; D unclear. V was cut by 6 bases and J by 7 bases, with 13 bases left in between. The CDR3 extends over 12 amino acids. The germline V gene encodes CDR1 SGHKS and CDR2 YYEKEE (reference sequence). The full variable domain, with the rest looked up from reference TRBV5-5 and TRBJ1-1, is DAGVTQSPTHLIKTRGQQVTLRCSPISGHKSVSWYQQVLGQGPQFIFQYYEKEERGRGNFPDRFSARQFPNYSSELNVNALLLGDSALYLCASKRQADEAFFGQGTRLTVV.

The rearrangement uses TRBV7-9 and TRBJ1-2; no reliable D call. The V gene lost 2 bases and the J gene lost 5 bases, with 6 bases spanning the gap. The CDR3 is made up of 12 amino acids. Germline assignment: CDR1 SEHNR and CDR2 FQNEAQ (reference sequence). DNA of the CDR3: TGTGCCAGCAGCTTAACGGATTATGGCTACACCTTC. Translation: CASSLTDYGYTF.

By sample share, this clone is medium-sized. The genes are TRBV29-1 and TRBJ1-4; D is uncertain. The germline V gene has CDR1 SQVTM and CDR2 ANQGSEA. V was shortened by 0 bases and J by 6 bases, with 2 bases between the two germline ends. The CDR3 runs to 11 residues. The CDR3 DNA reads as TGCAGCGTTGAAGAAGATGAAAAACTGTTTTTT. Residues: CSVEEDEKLFF.

This chain joins TRBV28 and TRBJ1-2, with D possibly being TRBD1 (5 bases). Germline CDR1 is MDHEN and CDR2 is SYDVKM. This CDR3 contains 15 residues. The V gene lost 1 base and the J gene lost 4 bases, with 13 bases spanning the gap. The CDR3 DNA reads TGTGCCAGCAGTTTATCACAGCGAAGGGGCTATGGCTACACCTTC. Its protein product is CASSLSQRRGYGYTF.

The V call is TRBV3-1 (or the pseudogene TRBV3-2), the J call TRBJ1-2, with a possible D match to TRBD1 (6 bases). The CDR3 loop spans 17 amino acids. Trimming stripped 1 base from V and 3 bases from J, with 18 bases between. CDR1 is LGHDT, CDR2 YNNKEL, per germline (reference sequence). CDR3 in DNA: TGTGCCAGCAGCCAAGGAATATGGGGGCGGCGGGACTATGGCTACACCTTC. This codes for CASSQGIWGRRDYGYTF.

J is TRBJ1-1 and V is TRBV9, with 7 positions matching TRBD1. This CDR3 contains 17 residues. The germline V gene encodes CDR1 SGDLS and CDR2 YYNGEE. Germline trimming cut 0 bases from V and 0 bases from J; bases unmatched to any gene: 8. The CDR3 nucleotides read TGTGCCAGCAGCGTAGCTCCGACAGGGAATCTGAACACTGAAGCTTTCTTT. As protein: CASSVAPTGNLNTEAFF.

The chain carries TRBV7-3 and TRBJ1-1; D is ambiguous. Germline V CDR1 and CDR2: SGHTA, FQGTGA. The CDR3 length is 14 residues. Trimming took off 5 bases at V and 6 bases at J, with 16 bases between the two ends. The CDR3 region has the DNA TGTGCCAGCAGCCCCTTCTCTGGCGCCTCTGAAGCTTTCTTT. As protein: CASSPFSGASEAFF.